The 22 T cell receptor beta chains listed next were all sequenced from one sample in a study of T cell responses to AZD1222 COVID-19 vaccine. Generated by immunoSEQ multiplex PCR, the TCRdb table keeps only in-frame clones and is missing some. The table has under 75,000 clones, 75% to 90% seen once. This material consisted of peripheral blood, taken on day 0 of AZD1222 vaccination. These TCRs come from an adult in good health.

This rearrangement joins TRBV7-9 to TRBJ1-4; D possibly corresponds to TRBD1 (5 bases). The CDR3 length is 14 residues. The germline CDR1 and CDR2 sequences are SEHNR and FQNEAQ (reference sequence). Between the trimmed V and J ends, which lost 5 bases and 8 bases, there was a span of 15 bases. CDR3 sequence: CASSTRPWGEKLFF. Here the CDR3 DNA reads TGTGCCAGCAGCACGAGACCTTGGGGCGAAAAACTGTTTTTT. The full variable domain, rest sourced from reference TRBV7-9 and TRBJ1-4, is DTGVSQNPRHKITKRGQNVTFRCDPISEHNRLYWYRQTLGQGPEFLTYFQNEAQLEKSRLLSDRFSAERPKGSFSTLEIQRTEQGDSAMYLCASSTRPWGEKLFFGSGTQLSVL.

The V and J genes are TRBV2 and TRBJ1-5; D unclear. V lost 8 bases and J 2 bases, leaving 19 bases between the germline ends. CDR1 and CDR2 from the germline V gene are SNHLY and FYNNEI. This CDR3 spans 16 amino acids. The CDR3 nucleotides read TGTGCCAGCTGCCCCGGGAAATTAGGAGGCAATCAGCCCCAGCATTTT. It encodes CASCPGKLGGNQPQHF.

This chain connects TRBV12-3 or TRBV12-4 to TRBJ2-7, with a possible D match to TRBD1 (6 bases). This CDR3 spans 13 amino acids. The germline V and J ends were trimmed by 5 bases and 7 bases, with 15 bases remaining between them. The CDR3 DNA is TGTGCCAGCAGTAGCAGGGGTGTAGGGGAGCAGTACTTC. Translated: CASSSRGVGEQYF.

CDR3 in amino acids: CASSRTIVQQETQYF. CDR3 coding DNA: TGTGCCAGCAGTCGCACCATTGTACAGCAAGAGACCCAGTACTTC. The rearrangement joins TRBV5-5 to TRBJ2-5; D remains unclear. The length of the CDR3 is 15 residues. Trimming cost V 5 bases and J 2 bases, with 16 bases left between them. From germline, CDR1 is SGHKS and CDR2 YYEKEE (reference sequence).

This chain uses TRBV6-5 with TRBJ2-7; 11 positions agree with TRBD1. The ends lost 6 bases at V and 7 bases at J; junction bases unmatched: 8. CDR1 MNHEY and CDR2 SVGAGI come from the germline V gene. This CDR3 has 14 residues. In nucleotides, the CDR3 is TGTGCCAGCAGCCTCGGGACAGGGGGAGGAGAGCAGTACTTC. This encodes CASSLGTGGGEQYF.

In this sample, this clone turned up once. V is TRBV18 and J is TRBJ2-1; tentative D call: TRBD2 (5 bases). Germline CDR1 KGHSH, CDR2 LQKENI. The V and J ends lost 4 bases and 2 bases respectively, with 15 bases between them. The CDR3 totals 16 residues. The CDR3 loop is CASSLATRAAYNEQFF. The CDR3 bases are TGTGCCAGCTCACTAGCGACCCGAGCGGCCTACAATGAGCAGTTCTTC.

The chain combines TRBV6-6 with TRBJ2-2, with D perhaps TRBD1 (5 bases). The CDR3 runs to 15 residues. Looked up from germline, CDR1 is MNHNY and CDR2 is SVGAGI (reference sequence). The V and J ends lost 0 bases and 6 bases respectively, with 11 bases between them. The CDR3 loop is CASSYSAGPPGELFF. The CDR3 DNA reads TGTGCCAGCAGTTACTCCGCAGGGCCGCCCGGGGAGCTGTTTTTT.

V gene TRBV7-9 combines with J gene TRBJ2-7, with D tentatively TRBD1 (6 bases). The CDR3 consists of 15 residues. Germline lookup yields CDR1 SEHNR and CDR2 FQNEAQ (reference sequence). The V and J ends lost 2 bases and 3 bases respectively, with 14 bases between them. CDR3 sequence reads: CASSLTQGFGYEQYF. The CDR3 coding sequence is TGTGCCAGCAGCTTAACACAGGGTTTTGGCTACGAGCAGTACTTC.

The chain links TRBV5-1 to TRBJ1-2; perhaps TRBD1 as D (5 bases). Per the germline V gene, CDR1 is SGHRS and CDR2 is YFSETQ. The CDR3 spans 14 residues. Deletions cut 4 bases from V and 0 bases from J, with 10 bases between. This chain's CDR3 is CASSPGGTNYGYTF. In DNA form, the CDR3 reads TGCGCCAGCAGCCCTGGGGGGACTAACTATGGCTACACCTTC.

The chain uses TRBV5-4 and TRBJ1-1; D uncertain. Trimming took 0 bases from V and 0 from J, leaving 15 bases between them. The germline V gene encodes CDR1 SGHNT and CDR2 YYREEE (reference sequence). This CDR3 comprises 17 residues. CDR3 coding DNA: TGTGCCAGCAGCTTGGGTTTCCGGGCACCCTTGAACACTGAAGCTTTCTTT. It encodes CASSLGFRAPLNTEAFF.

The chain carries TRBV5-1 and TRBJ2-1; 7 bases agree with TRBD1. After removal of 7 bases from V and 6 bases from J, the junction contained 7 bases not matched to a gene. The CDR3 is 13 amino acids. Looked up from germline, CDR1 is SGHRS and CDR2 is YFSETQ. The CDR3 protein is CASGDRVSNEQFF. The CDR3 DNA is TGCGCCAGCGGTGACAGGGTCAGCAATGAGCAGTTCTTC.

V usage is TRBV11-3 and J usage is TRBJ2-1; 12 nucleotides match TRBD1. Germline lookup yields CDR1 SGHNT and CDR2 YENEEA. The CDR3 length is 15 residues. Trimming at V came to 4 bases and at J to 10 bases, leaving 8 bases not matched to a gene. CDR3 sequence reads: CASSSSGQGANEQFF. DNA of the CDR3: TGTGCCAGCAGCTCATCGGGACAGGGGGCAAACGAGCAGTTCTTC.

This clone occurred once. The chain couples TRBV19 to TRBJ2-2; TRBD2 matches 11 bases. With V trimmed by 4 bases and J by 8 bases, 12 bases remained unmatched. Germline V lookup: CDR1 LNHDA, CDR2 SQIVND (reference sequence). The CDR3 totals 17 residues. This chain's CDR3 is CASSTPPLAGVSGELFF. In DNA form, the CDR3 reads TGTGCCAGTAGTACACCTCCACTAGCGGGAGTTTCTGGGGAGCTGTTTTTT.

This rearrangement joins TRBV29-1 to TRBJ1-2; D is uncertain. Per germline, CDR1 SQVTM and CDR2 ANQGSEA. CDR3 length: 11 amino acids. The V end lost 2 bases, the J end lost 8 bases, and 9 bases lay between the germline ends. Here the CDR3 DNA reads TGCAGCGTTGAATACGGGGTGGGCTACACCTTC. It encodes CSVEYGVGYTF. The whole variable domain, filled in from reference TRBV29-1 and TRBJ1-2, reads SAVISQKPSRDICQRGTSLTIQCQVDSQVTMMFWYRQQPGQSLTLIATANQGSEATYESGFVIDKFPISRPNLTFSTLTVSNMSPEDSSIYLCSVEYGVGYTFGSGTRLTVV.

The chain combines TRBV6-5 with TRBJ1-2; TRBD1 might be the D (5 bases). V was pared by 7 bases and J by 6 bases, with 15 bases between. The germline V gene encodes CDR1 MNHEY and CDR2 SVGAGI. There are 13 residues in the CDR3. CDR3 sequence: CASIKDPGNGYTF. In DNA, the CDR3 is TGTGCCAGCATTAAAGACCCAGGGAATGGCTACACCTTC.

This sequence joins TRBV3-1 (or the pseudogene TRBV3-2) and TRBJ2-5; 14 bases match TRBD2. The length of the CDR3 is 15 residues. Germline assignment: CDR1 LGHDT and CDR2 YNNKEL (reference sequence). V gave up 5 bases and J gave up 7 bases; unmatched junction bases: 6. The CDR3 nucleotides are TGTGCCAGCAGCGCTGGGACTAGCGGGGGAACGACCCAGTACTTC. Translation gives CASSAGTSGGTTQYF.

This chain uses TRBV5-4 with TRBJ2-2; TRBD2 agrees at 10 bases. The length of the CDR3 is 16 residues. Trimming removed 6 bases from V and 1 base from J; junction bases left unmatched: 6. Germline V gene data show CDR1 as SGHNT and CDR2 as YYREEE (reference sequence). The CDR3 nucleotides read TGTGCCAGCACCCTCAGCGGGAGGGTGAACACCGGGGAGCTGTTTTTT. Protein: CASTLSGRVNTGELFF.

The chain uses TRBV4-1 and TRBJ1-2; D is perhaps TRBD1 (6 bases). The length of the CDR3 is 15 residues. Trimming stripped 0 bases from V and 2 bases from J, with 10 bases between. CDR1 and CDR2 from the germline V gene are MGHRA and YSYEKL. The DNA for the CDR3 is TGCGCCAGCAGCCAAGAACAGGGTGCGAACTATGGCTACACCTTC. Translating it yields CASSQEQGANYGYTF.

This clone occurred once. The genes are TRBV3-1 (or the pseudogene TRBV3-2) and TRBJ2-7, with TRBD2 matching 13 bases. V gave up 5 bases and J gave up 4 bases; unmatched junction bases: 5. This CDR3 contains 15 residues. Germline V lookup: CDR1 LGHDT, CDR2 YNNKEL (reference sequence). The CDR3: CASSWGLAGIYEQYF. The CDR3 nucleotides read TGTGCCAGCAGCTGGGGACTAGCGGGAATTTACGAGCAGTACTTC.

The chain links TRBV10-3 to TRBJ2-5; D is unresolved. V was shortened by 0 bases and J by 5 bases, with 13 bases between the two germline ends. Germline-derived CDR1 and CDR2 are ENHRY and SYGVKD. There are 15 residues in the CDR3. CDR3 protein: CAISESLLGGETQYF. The DNA of the CDR3 is TGTGCCATCAGTGAGTCGCTTCTAGGTGGGGAGACCCAGTACTTC.

CDR3 sequence (DNA): TGTGCCAGCAGTCATACCAACTACAGGGGGAGCAATCAGCCCCAGCATTTT. This gives the protein CASSHTNYRGSNQPQHF. The gene calls are TRBV6-6 and TRBJ1-5; 8 bases match TRBD1. Per the germline V gene, CDR1 is MNHNY and CDR2 is SVGAGI (reference sequence). Germline trimming cut 5 bases from V and 1 base from J; bases unmatched to any gene: 10. This CDR3 is built from 17 residues.

The rearrangement links TRBV5-1 to TRBJ1-2, with a possible D match to TRBD1 (6 bases). V was cut by 3 bases and J by 5 bases, with 17 bases left in between. Germline loops: CDR1 SGHRS, CDR2 YFSETQ. The CDR3 has 15 residues. CDR3 protein: CASSSGGRPTYGYTF. The DNA for the CDR3 is TGCGCCAGCAGCTCTGGGGGGCGCCCTACATATGGCTACACCTTC. Full variable domain (missing parts from reference TRBV5-1 and TRBJ1-2): KAGVTQTPRYLIKTRGQQVTLSCSPISGHRSVSWYQQTPGQGLQFLFEYFSETQRNKGNFPGRFSGRQFSNSRSEMNVSTLELGDSALYLCASSSGGRPTYGYTFGSGTRLTVV.